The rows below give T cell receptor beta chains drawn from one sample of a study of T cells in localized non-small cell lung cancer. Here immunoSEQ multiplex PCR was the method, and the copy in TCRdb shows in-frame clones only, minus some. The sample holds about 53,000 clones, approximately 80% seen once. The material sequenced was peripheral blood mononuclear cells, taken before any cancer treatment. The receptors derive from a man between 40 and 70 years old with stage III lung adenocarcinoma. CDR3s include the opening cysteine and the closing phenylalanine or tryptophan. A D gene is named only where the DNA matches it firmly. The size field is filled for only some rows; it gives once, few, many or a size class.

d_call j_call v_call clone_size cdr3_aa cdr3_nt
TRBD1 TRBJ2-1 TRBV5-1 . CASSLALSAGGNNEQFF TGCGCCAGCAGCTTGGCCCTATCAGCAGGGGGTAACAATGAGCAGTTCTTC
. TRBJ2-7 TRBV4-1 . CASSQENRAYEQYF TGCGCCAGCAGCCAAGAGAACAGGGCCTACGAGCAGTACTTC
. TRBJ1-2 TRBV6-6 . CASRRGAEGSGYGYTF TGTGCCAGCAGACGTGGGGCAGAGGGCAGTGGCTATGGCTACACCTTC
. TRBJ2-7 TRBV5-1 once CASSFDFGYEQYF TGCGCCAGCAGCTTTGACTTCGGCTACGAGCAGTACTTC
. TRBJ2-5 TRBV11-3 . CASSPRLIKETQYF TGTGCCAGCAGCCCACGACTCATTAAAGAGACCCAGTACTTC
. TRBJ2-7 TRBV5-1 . CASSLLRDYEQYF TGCGCCAGCAGCTTGTTAAGAGATTACGAGCAGTACTTC
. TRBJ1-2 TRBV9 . CASSVGNANYGYTF TGTGCCAGCAGCGTAGGGAACGCGAACTATGGCTACACCTTC
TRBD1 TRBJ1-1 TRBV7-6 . CASSPLTGGNTEAFF TGTGCCAGCAGCCCCCTGACAGGGGGGAACACTGAAGCTTTCTTT
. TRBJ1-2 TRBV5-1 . CASSLVSGDPVYGYTF TGCGCCAGCAGCTTGGTATCTGGGGACCCGGTCTATGGCTACACCTTC
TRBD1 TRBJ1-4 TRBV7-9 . CASSSGQGREKLFF TGTGCCAGCAGCTCGGGACAGGGGCGGGAAAAACTGTTTTTT
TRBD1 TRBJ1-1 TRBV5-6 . CASSLDGTGVNTEAFF TGTGCCAGCAGCTTGGATGGGACAGGGGTGAACACTGAAGCTTTCTTT
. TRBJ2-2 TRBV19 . CASSIYGTTGELFF TGTGCCAGTAGTATATACGGGACCACCGGGGAGCTGTTTTTT
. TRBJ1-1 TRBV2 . CASSERVGTEAFF TGTGCCAGCAGTGAACGGGTAGGCACTGAAGCTTTCTTT
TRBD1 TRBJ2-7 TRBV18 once CASSPGQDRVPYEQYF TGTGCCAGCTCACCTGGCCAGGACAGGGTACCCTACGAGCAGTACTTC
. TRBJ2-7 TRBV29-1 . CSVGEGAFSSSYEQYF TGCAGCGTTGGGGAGGGGGCATTCTCTAGCTCCTACGAGCAGTACTTC
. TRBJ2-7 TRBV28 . CASSFSSGYEQYF TGTGCCAGCAGTTTCAGTAGCGGCTACGAGCAGTACTTC
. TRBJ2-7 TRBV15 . CATSRDTGFSYEQYF TGTGCCACCAGCAGAGACACCGGATTTTCCTACGAGCAGTACTTC
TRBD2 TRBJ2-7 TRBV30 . CAWSRGGSSYEQYF TGTGCCTGGAGTCGGGGCGGGAGCTCCTACGAGCAGTACTTC
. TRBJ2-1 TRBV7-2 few CASSLEIYNYNEQFF TGTGCCAGCAGCTTAGAAATCTACAACTACAATGAGCAGTTCTTC
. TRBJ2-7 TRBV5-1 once CASSLASPYEQYF TGCGCCAGCAGCTTGGCCTCGCCTTACGAGCAGTACTTC
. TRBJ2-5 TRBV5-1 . CASSEDKETQYF TGCGCCAGCAGCGAGGATAAAGAGACCCAGTACTTC
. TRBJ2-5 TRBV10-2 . CASSNRADAYF TGCGCCAGCAGCAATAGGGCGGACGCGTACTTC
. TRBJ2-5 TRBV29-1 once CSVQPGETQYF TGCAGCGTTCAACCGGGGGAGACCCAGTACTTC
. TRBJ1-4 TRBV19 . CASSGAATNEKLFF TGTGCCAGTAGTGGGGCAGCAACTAATGAAAAACTGTTTTTT
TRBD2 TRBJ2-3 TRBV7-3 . CASSLGGRPDTQYF TGTGCCAGCAGCTTGGGCGGGAGGCCAGATACGCAGTATTTT
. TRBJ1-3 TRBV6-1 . CASSEPEGSPSGNTIYF TGTGCCAGCAGTGAACCGGAGGGGTCGCCCTCTGGAAACACCATATATTTT
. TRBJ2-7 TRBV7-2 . CASSPGPSGPNYEQYF TGTGCCAGCAGCCCGGGACCCTCGGGCCCCAACTACGAGCAGTACTTC
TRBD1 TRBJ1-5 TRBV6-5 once CASSLDRDQPQHF TGTGCCAGCAGTCTTGACAGGGATCAGCCCCAGCATTTT
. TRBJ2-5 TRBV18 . CASSPESGGRGTQYF TGTGCCAGCTCACCGGAATCCGGCGGCCGGGGGACCCAGTACTTC
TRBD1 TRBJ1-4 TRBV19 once CASSALTGLANEKLFF TGTGCCAGTAGTGCTTTGACAGGGCTGGCTAATGAAAAACTGTTTTTT
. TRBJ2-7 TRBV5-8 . CASSPRQELPYEQYF TGTGCCAGCAGCCCCAGACAGGAGCTACCCTACGAGCAGTACTTC
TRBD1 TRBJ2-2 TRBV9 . CASSVPTGENTGELFF TGTGCCAGCAGCGTACCGACAGGGGAGAACACCGGGGAGCTGTTTTTT
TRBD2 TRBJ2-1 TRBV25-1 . CASSAPLAGFYNEQFF TGTGCCAGCAGTGCCCCCCTAGCGGGATTCTACAATGAGCAGTTCTTC
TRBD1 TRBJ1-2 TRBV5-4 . CASSGARGPNYGYTF TGTGCCAGCAGCGGCGCCAGGGGGCCTAACTATGGCTACACCTTC
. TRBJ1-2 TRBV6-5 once CASSYGGSAYGYTF TGTGCCAGCAGTTACGGGGGTAGCGCCTATGGCTACACCTTC
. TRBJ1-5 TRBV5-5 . CASSVVWDSNQPQHF TGTGCCAGCAGCGTGGTCTGGGACAGCAATCAGCCCCAGCATTTT
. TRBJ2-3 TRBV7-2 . CASSFRGGGSDTQYF TGTGCCAGCAGCTTCCGGGGCGGCGGTTCAGATACGCAGTATTTT
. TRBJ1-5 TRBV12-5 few CASGLLNQPQHF TGTGCTAGTGGTTTGCTGAATCAGCCCCAGCATTTT
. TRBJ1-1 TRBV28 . CASSLDTARAPEAFF TGTGCCAGCAGTTTGGATACGGCCAGGGCTCCTGAAGCTTTCTTT
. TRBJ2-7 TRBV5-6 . CASSRVEIEQYF TGTGCCAGCAGCAGGGTGGAAATCGAGCAGTACTTC
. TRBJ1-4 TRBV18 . CASSHEGSLLRDEKLFF TGTGCCAGCTCACACGAGGGATCCTTACTCAGGGATGAAAAACTGTTTTTT
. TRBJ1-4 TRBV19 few CASSIGYEKLFF TGTGCCAGTAGTATTGGTTACGAAAAACTGTTTTTT
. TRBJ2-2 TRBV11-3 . CASSPTGTFNTGELFF TGTGCCAGCAGCCCTACCGGGACTTTTAACACCGGGGAGCTGTTTTTT
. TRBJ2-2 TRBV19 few CASRSRRGSSFHTGELFF TGTGCCAGTAGATCTCGCAGGGGTTCCTCCTTTCACACCGGGGAGCTGTTTTTT
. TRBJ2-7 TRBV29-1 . CSVGSPYEQYF TGCAGCGTAGGAAGTCCATACGAGCAGTACTTC
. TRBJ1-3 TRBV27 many CASLKLPGNTIYF TGTGCCAGCCTCAAACTGCCCGGAAACACCATATATTTT
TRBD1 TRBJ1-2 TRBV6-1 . CARPGGGGYTF TGTGCCAGACCAGGGGGCGGCGGCTACACCTTC
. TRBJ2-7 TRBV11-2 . CASSLGRYEQYF TGTGCCAGCAGCTTAGGGAGGTACGAGCAGTACTTC